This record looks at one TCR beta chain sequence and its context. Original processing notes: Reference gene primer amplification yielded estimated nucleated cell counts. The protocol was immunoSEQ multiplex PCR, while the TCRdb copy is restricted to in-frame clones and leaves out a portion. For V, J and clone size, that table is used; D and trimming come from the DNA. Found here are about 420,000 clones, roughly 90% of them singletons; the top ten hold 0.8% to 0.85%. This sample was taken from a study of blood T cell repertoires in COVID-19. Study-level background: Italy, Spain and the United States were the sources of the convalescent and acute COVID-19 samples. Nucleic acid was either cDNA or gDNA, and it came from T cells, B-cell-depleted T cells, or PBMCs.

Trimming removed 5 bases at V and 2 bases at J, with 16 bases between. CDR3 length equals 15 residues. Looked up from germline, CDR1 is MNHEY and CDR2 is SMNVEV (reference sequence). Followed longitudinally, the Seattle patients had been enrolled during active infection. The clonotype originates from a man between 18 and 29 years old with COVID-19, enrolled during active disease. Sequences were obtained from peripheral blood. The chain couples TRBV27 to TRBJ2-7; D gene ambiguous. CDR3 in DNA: TGTGCCAGCAGTCTCGGAGCCGCAACCACCTACGAGCAGTACTTC. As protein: CASSLGAATTYEQYF.